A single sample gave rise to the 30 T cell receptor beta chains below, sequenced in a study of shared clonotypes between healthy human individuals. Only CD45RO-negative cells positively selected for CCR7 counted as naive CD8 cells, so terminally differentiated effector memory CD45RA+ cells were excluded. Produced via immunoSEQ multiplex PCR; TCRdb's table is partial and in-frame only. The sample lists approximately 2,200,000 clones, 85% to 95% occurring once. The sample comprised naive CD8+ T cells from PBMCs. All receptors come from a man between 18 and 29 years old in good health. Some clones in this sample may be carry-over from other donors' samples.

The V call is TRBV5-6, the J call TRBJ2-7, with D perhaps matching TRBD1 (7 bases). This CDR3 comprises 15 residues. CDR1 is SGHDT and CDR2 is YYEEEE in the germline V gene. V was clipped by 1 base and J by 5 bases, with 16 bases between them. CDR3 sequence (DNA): TGTGCCAGCAGCTTGACCACAGGGGCGGGAAACGAGCAGTACTTC. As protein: CASSLTTGAGNEQYF.

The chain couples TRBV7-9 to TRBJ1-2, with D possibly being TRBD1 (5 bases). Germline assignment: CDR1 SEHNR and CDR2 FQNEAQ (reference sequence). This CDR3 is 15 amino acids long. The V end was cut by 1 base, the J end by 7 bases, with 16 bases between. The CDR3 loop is CASSLVLAGGVGYTF. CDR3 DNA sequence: TGTGCCAGCAGCTTAGTGTTGGCCGGGGGTGTTGGCTACACCTTC.

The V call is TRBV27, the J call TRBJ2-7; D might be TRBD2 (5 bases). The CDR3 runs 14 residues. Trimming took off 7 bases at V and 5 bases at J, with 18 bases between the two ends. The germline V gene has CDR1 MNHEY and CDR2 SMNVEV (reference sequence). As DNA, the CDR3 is TGTGCCAGCATTCCCCTCGGCGAGGGCCACGAGCAGTACTTC. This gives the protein CASIPLGEGHEQYF.

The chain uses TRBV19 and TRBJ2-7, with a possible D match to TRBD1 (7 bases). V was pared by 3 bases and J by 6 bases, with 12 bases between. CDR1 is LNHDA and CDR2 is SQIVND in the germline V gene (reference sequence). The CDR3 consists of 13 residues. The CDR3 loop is CASSIFQGGEQYF. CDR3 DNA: TGTGCCAGTAGTATCTTCCAGGGGGGCGAGCAGTACTTC.

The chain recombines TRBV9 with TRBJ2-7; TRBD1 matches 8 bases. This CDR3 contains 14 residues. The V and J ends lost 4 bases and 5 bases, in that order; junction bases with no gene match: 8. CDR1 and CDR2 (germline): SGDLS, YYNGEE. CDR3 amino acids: CASSPTGGRNEQYF. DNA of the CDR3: TGTGCCAGCAGCCCTACAGGGGGGAGAAACGAGCAGTACTTC.

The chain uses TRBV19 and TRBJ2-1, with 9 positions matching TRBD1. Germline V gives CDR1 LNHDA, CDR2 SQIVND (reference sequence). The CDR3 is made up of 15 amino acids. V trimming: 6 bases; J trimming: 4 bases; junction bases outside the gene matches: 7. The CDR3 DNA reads TGTGCCAGTAGGACGGGGACAGGGTTTTACAATGAGCAGTTCTTC. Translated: CASRTGTGFYNEQFF.

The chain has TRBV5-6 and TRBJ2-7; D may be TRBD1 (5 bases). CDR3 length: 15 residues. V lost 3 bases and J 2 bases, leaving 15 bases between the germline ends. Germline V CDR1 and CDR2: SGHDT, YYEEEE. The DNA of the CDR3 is TGTGCCAGCAGCTGGGGAAGGGGTCAACCCTACGAGCAGTACTTC. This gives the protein CASSWGRGQPYEQYF.

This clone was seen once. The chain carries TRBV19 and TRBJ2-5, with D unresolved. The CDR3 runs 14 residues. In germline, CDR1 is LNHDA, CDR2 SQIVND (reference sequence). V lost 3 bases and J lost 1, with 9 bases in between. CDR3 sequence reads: CASSIFNRQETQYF. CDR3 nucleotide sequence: TGTGCCAGTAGTATCTTTAATCGCCAAGAGACCCAGTACTTC.

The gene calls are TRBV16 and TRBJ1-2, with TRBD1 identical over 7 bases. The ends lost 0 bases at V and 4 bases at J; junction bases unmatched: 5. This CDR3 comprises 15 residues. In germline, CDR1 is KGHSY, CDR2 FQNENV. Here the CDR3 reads CASSQSRTGTYGYTF. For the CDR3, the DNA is TGTGCCAGCAGCCAATCAAGGACAGGTACCTATGGCTACACCTTC.

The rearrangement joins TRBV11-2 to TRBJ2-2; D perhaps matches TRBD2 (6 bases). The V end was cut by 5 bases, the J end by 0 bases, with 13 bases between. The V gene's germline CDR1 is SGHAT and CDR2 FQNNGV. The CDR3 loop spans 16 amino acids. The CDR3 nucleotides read TGTGCCAGCAGCCGCCCCGGCGGGGCGAACACCGGGGAGCTGTTTTTT. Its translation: CASSRPGGANTGELFF.

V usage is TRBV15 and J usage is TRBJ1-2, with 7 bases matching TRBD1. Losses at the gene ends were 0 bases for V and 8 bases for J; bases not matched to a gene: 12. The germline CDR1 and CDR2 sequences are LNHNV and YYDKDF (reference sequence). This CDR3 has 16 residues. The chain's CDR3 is CATSRDRQGGQAGYTF. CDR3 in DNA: TGTGCCACCAGCAGAGATCGACAAGGGGGCCAAGCCGGCTACACCTTC.

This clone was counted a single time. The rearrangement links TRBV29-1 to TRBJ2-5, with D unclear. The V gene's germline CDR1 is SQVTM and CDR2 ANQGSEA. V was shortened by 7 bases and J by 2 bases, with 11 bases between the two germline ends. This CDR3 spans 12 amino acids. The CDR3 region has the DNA TGCAGCGCCCTCTCAAAACAAGAGACCCAGTACTTC. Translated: CSALSKQETQYF. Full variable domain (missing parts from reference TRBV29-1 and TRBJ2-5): SAVISQKPSRDICQRGTSLTIQCQVDSQVTMMFWYRQQPGQSLTLIATANQGSEATYESGFVIDKFPISRPNLTFSTLTVSNMSPEDSSIYLCSALSKQETQYFGPGTRLLVL.

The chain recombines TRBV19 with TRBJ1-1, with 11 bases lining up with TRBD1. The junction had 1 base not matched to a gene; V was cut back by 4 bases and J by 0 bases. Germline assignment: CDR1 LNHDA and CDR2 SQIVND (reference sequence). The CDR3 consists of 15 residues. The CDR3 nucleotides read TGTGCCAGTAGTAGGGACAGGGGGATGAACACTGAAGCTTTCTTT. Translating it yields CASSRDRGMNTEAFF.

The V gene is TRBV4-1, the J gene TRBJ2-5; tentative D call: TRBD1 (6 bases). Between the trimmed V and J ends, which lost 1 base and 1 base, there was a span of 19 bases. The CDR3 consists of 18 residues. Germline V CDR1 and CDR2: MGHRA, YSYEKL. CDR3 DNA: TGCGCCAGCAGCCAAGTAACTGGGGCAGGGGTAACCCAAGAGACCCAGTACTTC. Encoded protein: CASSQVTGAGVTQETQYF.

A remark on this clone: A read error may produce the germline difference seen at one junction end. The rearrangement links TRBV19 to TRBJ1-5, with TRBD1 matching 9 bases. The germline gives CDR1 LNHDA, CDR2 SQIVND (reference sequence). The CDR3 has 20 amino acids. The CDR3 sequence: CASCIGGWTGVGYSNQPQHF. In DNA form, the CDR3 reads TGTGCCAGTTGTATCGGCGGGTGGACAGGGGTCGGTTATAGCAATCAGCCCCAGCATTTT.

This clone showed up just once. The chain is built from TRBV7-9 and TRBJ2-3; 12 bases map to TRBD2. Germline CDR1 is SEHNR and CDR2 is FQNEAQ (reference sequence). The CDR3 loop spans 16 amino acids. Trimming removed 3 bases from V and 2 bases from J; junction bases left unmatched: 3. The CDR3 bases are TGTGCCAGCAGCTTGACTAGCGGGAGCCCCACAGATACGCAGTATTTT. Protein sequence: CASSLTSGSPTDTQYF.

This CDR3 is CASSLGQGNTDTQYF. The CDR3 DNA sequence: TGTGCCAGCAGTTTGGGACAGGGGAACACAGATACGCAGTATTTT. The chain recombines TRBV9 with TRBJ2-3, with 10 bases fitting TRBD1. The CDR3 loop spans 15 amino acids. V dropped 5 bases and J dropped 2; count of bases not matched to a gene: 5. CDR1 is SGDLS and CDR2 is YYNGEE in the germline V gene. The variable domain in full, completed from reference TRBV9 and TRBJ2-3, reads DSGVTQTPKHLITATGQRVTLRCSPRSGDLSVYWYQQSLDQGLQFLIQYYNGEERAKGNILERFSAQQFPDLHSELNLSSLELGDSALYFCASSLGQGNTDTQYFGPGTRLTVL.

The CDR3 is CASSSGAGPESYNEQFF. The CDR3 coding sequence is TGCGCCAGCAGCTCGGGTGCGGGGCCCGAGTCCTACAATGAGCAGTTCTTC. The J gene is TRBJ2-1, the V gene TRBV5-1, with D perhaps matching TRBD2 (6 bases). Deletions cut 3 bases from V and 1 base from J, with 17 bases between. The CDR3 spans 17 residues. Germline CDR1 is SGHRS and CDR2 is YFSETQ.

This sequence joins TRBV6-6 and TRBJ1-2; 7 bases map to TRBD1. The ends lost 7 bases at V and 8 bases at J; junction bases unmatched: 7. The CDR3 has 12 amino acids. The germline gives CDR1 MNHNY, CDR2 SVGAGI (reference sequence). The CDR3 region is CASTSTGRGYTF. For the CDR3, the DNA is TGTGCCAGCACTTCGACAGGGAGGGGCTACACCTTC.

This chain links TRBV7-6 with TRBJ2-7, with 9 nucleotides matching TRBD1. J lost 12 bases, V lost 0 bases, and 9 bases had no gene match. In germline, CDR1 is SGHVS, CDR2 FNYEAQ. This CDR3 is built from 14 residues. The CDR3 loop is CASSLASTGGLLYF. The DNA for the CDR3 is TGTGCCAGCAGCTTAGCATCGACAGGGGGACTTCTGTACTTC.

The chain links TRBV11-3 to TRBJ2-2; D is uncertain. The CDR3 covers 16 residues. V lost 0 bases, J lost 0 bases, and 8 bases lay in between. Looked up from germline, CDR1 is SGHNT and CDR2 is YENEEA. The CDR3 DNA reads TGTGCCAGCAGCTTAGAAGGGTTGGCGAACACCGGGGAGCTGTTTTTT. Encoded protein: CASSLEGLANTGELFF. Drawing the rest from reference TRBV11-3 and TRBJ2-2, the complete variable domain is EAGVVQSPRYKIIEKKQPVAFWCNPISGHNTLYWYLQNLGQGPELLIRYENEEAVDDSQLPKDRFSAERLKGVDSTLKIQPAELGDSAVYLCASSLEGLANTGELFFGEGSRLTVL.

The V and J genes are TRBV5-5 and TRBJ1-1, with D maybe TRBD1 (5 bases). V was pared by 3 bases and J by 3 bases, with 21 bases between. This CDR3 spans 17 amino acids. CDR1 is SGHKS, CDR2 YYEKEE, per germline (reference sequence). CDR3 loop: CASSSLPQVGGDTEAFF. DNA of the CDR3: TGTGCCAGCAGCTCCCTCCCGCAGGTCGGGGGGGACACTGAAGCTTTCTTT.

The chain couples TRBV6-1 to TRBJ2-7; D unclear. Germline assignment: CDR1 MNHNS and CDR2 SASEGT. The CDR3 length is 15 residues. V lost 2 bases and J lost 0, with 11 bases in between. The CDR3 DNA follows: TGTGCCAGCAGTGAATGGCAATACAGCTCCTACGAGCAGTACTTC. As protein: CASSEWQYSSYEQYF.

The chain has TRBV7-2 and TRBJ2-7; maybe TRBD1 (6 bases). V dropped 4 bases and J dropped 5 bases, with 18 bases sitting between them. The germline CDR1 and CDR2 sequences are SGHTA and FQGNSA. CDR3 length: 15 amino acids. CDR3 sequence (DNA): TGTGCCAGCAGCTGGAGGCTGGACAGACCCGACGAGCAGTACTTC. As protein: CASSWRLDRPDEQYF.

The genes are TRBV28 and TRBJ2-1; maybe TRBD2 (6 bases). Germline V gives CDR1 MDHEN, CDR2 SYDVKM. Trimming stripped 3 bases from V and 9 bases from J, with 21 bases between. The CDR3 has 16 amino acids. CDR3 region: CASSFLGVSGDGEQFF. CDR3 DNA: TGTGCCAGCAGTTTTCTGGGGGTTTCGGGGGACGGTGAGCAGTTCTTC.

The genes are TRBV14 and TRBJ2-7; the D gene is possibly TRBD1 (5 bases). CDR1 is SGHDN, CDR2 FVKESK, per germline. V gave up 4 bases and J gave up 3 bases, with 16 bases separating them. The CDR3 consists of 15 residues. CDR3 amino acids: CASSLWAGWDYEQYF. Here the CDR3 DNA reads TGTGCCAGCAGCCTTTGGGCAGGGTGGGACTACGAGCAGTACTTC.

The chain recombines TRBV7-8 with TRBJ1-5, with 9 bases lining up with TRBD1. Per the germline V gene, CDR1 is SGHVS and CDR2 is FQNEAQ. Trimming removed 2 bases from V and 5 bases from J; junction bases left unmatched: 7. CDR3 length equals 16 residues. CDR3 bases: TGTGCCAGCAGCTTAACCCGGACAGGGGTATATCAGCCCCAGCATTTT. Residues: CASSLTRTGVYQPQHF.

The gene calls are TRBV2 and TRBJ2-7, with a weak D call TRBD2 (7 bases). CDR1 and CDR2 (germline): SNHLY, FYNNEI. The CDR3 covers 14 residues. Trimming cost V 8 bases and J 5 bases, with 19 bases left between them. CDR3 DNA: TGTGCCAGCTTCGAAGTCGGGGGGCTCGACGAGCAGTACTTC. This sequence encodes CASFEVGGLDEQYF. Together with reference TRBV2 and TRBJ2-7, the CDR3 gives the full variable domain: EPEVTQTPSHQVTQMGQEVILRCVPISNHLYFYWYRQILGQKVEFLVSFYNNEISEKSEIFDDQFSVERPDGSNFTLKIRSTKLEDSAMYFCASFEVGGLDEQYFGPGTRLTVT.

The CDR3 loop reads CASSTSSGAFNEQFF. Here the CDR3 DNA reads TGTGCCAGTAGTACGTCTAGCGGAGCCTTTAATGAGCAGTTCTTC. The chain is built from TRBV19 and TRBJ2-1, with 7 bases lining up with TRBD2. V was pared by 4 bases and J by 7 bases, with 10 bases of the junction left unmatched. This CDR3 is built from 15 residues. Germline V gene lookup returns CDR1 LNHDA and CDR2 SQIVND (reference sequence).

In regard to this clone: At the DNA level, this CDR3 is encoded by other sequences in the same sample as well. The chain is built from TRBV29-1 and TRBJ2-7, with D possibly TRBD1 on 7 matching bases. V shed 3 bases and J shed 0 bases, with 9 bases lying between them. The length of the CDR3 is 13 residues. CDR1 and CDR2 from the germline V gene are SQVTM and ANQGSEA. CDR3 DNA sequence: TGCAGCGTTGAGCGGGACAGCTCCTACGAGCAGTACTTC. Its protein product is CSVERDSSYEQYF.